Below, 19 T cell receptor beta chains from the same sample are listed, as sequenced in a study of identical twins. TCRdb analysed the 5' RACE reads with MiXCR anew, one entry per CDR3 protein. Among some 900,000 distinct CDR3 sequences listed, over 9% were seen once. The same sample was also used in a study of yellow fever vaccine responses in identical twins.

Sequencing used PBMCs. Source of these receptors: a young woman in good health.

This clonotype occurred a few times. The chain's CDR3 is CASSTRGGYYNEQFF. In DNA form, the CDR3 reads TGTGCCAGTAGTACCCGAGGGGGGTACTACAATGAGCAGTTCTTC. The chain carries TRBV19 and TRBJ2-1, with D perhaps TRBD1 or TRBD2 (6 bases each). Deletions cut 4 bases from V and 3 bases from J, with 13 bases between. The CDR3 length is 15 residues. The germline V gene encodes CDR1 LNHDA and CDR2 SQIVND (reference sequence).

The rearrangement links TRBV5-5 to TRBJ2-5; 11 bases map to TRBD2. With V trimmed by 4 bases and J by 5 bases, 13 bases remained unmatched. Looked up from germline, CDR1 is SGHKS and CDR2 is YYEKEE (reference sequence). CDR3 length: 17 residues. The DNA of the CDR3 is TGTGCCAGCAGCCCCGGGACTAGCGGACCCCTTTTCGAGACCCAGTACTTC. Translating gives CASSPGTSGPLFETQYF.

This chain connects TRBV10-3 to TRBJ1-5; D ambiguous. Germline CDR1 and CDR2: ENHRY and SYGVKD. V lost 7 bases and J 5 bases, leaving 9 bases between the germline ends. CDR3 length: 12 amino acids. CDR3 sequence reads: CAITDGDQPQHF. The CDR3 nucleotides are TGTGCCATCACGGATGGTGATCAGCCCCAGCATTTT.

V gene TRBV24-1 combines with J gene TRBJ2-1, with 12 bases fitting TRBD2. After removal of 3 bases from V and 0 bases from J, the junction contained 8 bases not matched to a gene. Germline V gene sequence: CDR1 KGHDR, CDR2 SFDVKD. There are 19 residues in the CDR3. CDR3 nucleotides: TGTGCCACCAGTGATCCGGGACTAGCGGGCCTAAGCTCCTACAATGAGCAGTTCTTC. Translating gives CATSDPGLAGLSSYNEQFF.

V is TRBV2 and J is TRBJ2-6, with D unresolved. In germline, CDR1 is SNHLY, CDR2 FYNNEI. CDR3 length: 13 residues. The V end was cut by 9 bases, the J end by 0 bases, with 6 bases between. The CDR3 DNA follows: TGTGCCAGGGGTAACTCTGGGGCCAACGTCCTGACTTTC. As protein: CARGNSGANVLTF.

This clonotype was recorded many times. V gene TRBV15 combines with J gene TRBJ2-7; D is possibly TRBD2 (6 bases). V lost 3 bases, J lost 2 bases, and 14 bases lay in between. Germline V gene lookup returns CDR1 LNHNV and CDR2 YYDKDF (reference sequence). The CDR3 extends over 15 amino acids. The CDR3 here is CATSSSRGLTYEQYV. The CDR3 coding sequence is TGTGCCACCAGCAGTTCACGGGGACTTACCTACGAGCAGTACGTC.

This clonotype has a count of ten or more. The V call is TRBV28, the J call TRBJ2-7; D could derive from TRBD1 or TRBD2 (6 bases each). Trimming cost V 6 bases and J 4 bases, with 10 bases left between them. The CDR3 sequence is 12 residues long. Germline V gives CDR1 MDHEN, CDR2 SYDVKM. CDR3: CASSRGGYEQYV. The CDR3 DNA reads TGTGCCAGCAGCCGAGGGGGGTACGAGCAGTACGTC.

The chain joins TRBV12-3 or TRBV12-4 to TRBJ1-6; D might be TRBD1 (6 bases). Trimming shortened V by 7 bases and J by 8 bases, and 18 bases separated the two germline ends. This CDR3 is 15 amino acids long. The chain's CDR3 is CASNSQGTPDSPLHF. The CDR3 region has the DNA TGTGCCAGCAACTCACAGGGAACTCCGGATTCACCCCTCCACTTT.

This clonotype was recorded a few times. The chain couples TRBV20-1 to TRBJ2-5; TRBD1 matches 8 bases. The CDR3 totals 14 residues. V lost 6 bases to trimming and J lost 5 bases; unmatched junction nucleotides: 11. Per the germline V gene, CDR1 is DFQATT and CDR2 is SNEGSKA (reference sequence). The CDR3 loop is CSAKRTGSVETQYF. CDR3 in DNA: TGCAGTGCAAAAAGGACAGGGAGTGTGGAGACCCAGTACTTC.

This clonotype turned up a few times. V gene TRBV20-1 combines with J gene TRBJ2-1; maybe TRBD1 (5 bases). The V gene's germline CDR1 is DFQATT and CDR2 SNEGSKA (reference sequence). V was pared by 3 bases and J by 10 bases, with 19 bases between. CDR3 length equals 14 residues. CDR3 sequence (DNA): TGCAGTGCTAGGACAGCGATTACGACATGGGAGCAGTTCTTC. This gives the protein CSARTAITTWEQFF.

The rearrangement joins TRBV11-2 to TRBJ2-2; D gene unclear. Trimming took 9 bases from V and 0 from J, leaving 17 bases between them. Per germline, CDR1 SGHAT and CDR2 FQNNGV. The CDR3 loop spans 16 amino acids. CDR3 residues: CASSHPGNSNTGELFF. The DNA for the CDR3 is TGTGCCAGTTCACATCCGGGCAACTCGAACACCGGGGAGCTGTTTTTT. Supplemented by reference TRBV11-2 and TRBJ2-2, the full variable domain reads EAGVAQSPRYKIIEKRQSVAFWCNPISGHATLYWYQQILGQGPKLLIQFQNNGVVDDSQLPKDRFSAERLKGVDSTLKIQPAKLEDSAVYLCASSHPGNSNTGELFFGEGSRLTVL.

This clonotype was seen only a few times. The chain uses TRBV28 and TRBJ2-3; 8 bases fit TRBD1. The CDR3 is 13 amino acids. The germline gives CDR1 MDHEN, CDR2 SYDVKM. V gave up 7 bases and J gave up 4 bases; unmatched junction bases: 4. Written as DNA, the CDR3 is TGTGCCAGCACACAGACAGGGGCAGATACGCAGTATTTT. Protein product: CASTQTGADTQYF.

A single count supports this clonotype. V is TRBV24-1 and J is TRBJ2-3; D is unclear. Germline V gene sequence: CDR1 KGHDR, CDR2 SFDVKD. Trimming left V 9 bases short and J 3 bases short, with 18 bases between. This CDR3 has 15 residues. CDR3 sequence (DNA): TGTGCCACCTCGGCCGTGTCCTACGAAACAGATACGCAGTATTTT. Protein: CATSAVSYETDTQYF.

V is TRBV2 and J is TRBJ2-2; D is undetermined. Trimming took off 6 bases at V and 2 bases at J, with 16 bases between the two ends. Looked up from germline, CDR1 is SNHLY and CDR2 is FYNNEI. The CDR3 totals 16 residues. For the CDR3, the DNA is TGTGCCAGCAGCGGAACCAGAGACACCAACACCGGGGAGCTGTTTTTT. Protein sequence: CASSGTRDTNTGELFF.

This chain joins TRBV11-2 and TRBJ2-7; D is unresolved. The germline V and J ends were trimmed by 5 bases and 5 bases, with 16 bases remaining between them. The CDR3 covers 14 residues. Germline CDR1 is SGHAT and CDR2 is FQNNGV. CDR3 sequence reads: CASSLHGRAHEQYV. CDR3 bases: TGTGCCAGCAGCCTCCACGGACGGGCTCACGAGCAGTACGTC.

The table lists this clonotype with a few counts. This chain joins TRBV10-3 and TRBJ2-1, with 9 bases that match TRBD2. The V gene's germline CDR1 is ENHRY and CDR2 SYGVKD. This CDR3 is 13 amino acids long. Trimming took 8 bases from V and 6 from J; bases not matched to a gene: 5. CDR3 DNA: TGTGCCATCGCCCTAGCGGGAATCAATGAGCAGTTCTTC. This translates into CAIALAGINEQFF.

This sequence joins TRBV28 and TRBJ2-7, with D perhaps assigned TRBD1 or TRBD2 (5 bases each). Trimming shortened V by 10 bases and J by 7 bases, and 17 bases separated the two germline ends. The V gene's germline CDR1 is MDHEN and CDR2 SYDVKM. The CDR3 contains 12 residues. In DNA, the CDR3 is TGTGCCACAAATGGGGGTTCCAGGGAGCAGTACGTC. It specifies CATNGGSREQYV.

This clonotype was picked up a small number of times. This chain joins TRBV12-3 or TRBV12-4 and TRBJ2-7; D could derive from TRBD1 or TRBD2 (5 bases each). The ends were cut back, 7 bases at V and 1 base at J, with 11 bases in the middle. This CDR3 comprises 13 residues. The CDR3 DNA reads TGTGCCAGCAAGGGGACGGCATCCTACGAGCAGTACTTC. Protein: CASKGTASYEQYF.

This clonotype was seen a handful of times. The chain combines TRBV5-1 with TRBJ2-3; 15 bases are a match to TRBD2. Germline loops: CDR1 SGHRS, CDR2 YFSETQ. V lost 4 bases to trimming and J lost 5 bases; unmatched junction nucleotides: 2. The CDR3 is 15 residues long. The CDR3 region is CASSRTSGRGDTQYF. CDR3 coding DNA: TGCGCCAGCAGCCGGACTAGCGGGAGGGGAGATACGCAGTATTTT.